One sample yielded the 30 T cell receptor beta chains listed below, sequenced in a study of PD-1 and CTLA-4 blockade in melanoma. Generated by immunoSEQ multiplex PCR, the TCRdb table keeps only in-frame clones and is missing some. Of 20,000 to 25,000 clones detected, about 87% appear once; the ten largest clones hold approximately 7.8%. Sample: CD8+ T cells from peripheral blood, taken before anti-PD-1 treatment. The receptors derive from a human donor with melanoma.

The rearrangement uses TRBV2 and TRBJ2-2; TRBD1 is a possible D gene (6 bases). This CDR3 region has 12 residues. The germline gives CDR1 SNHLY, CDR2 FYNNEI. V shed 5 bases and J shed 8 bases, with 9 bases lying between them. Here the CDR3 reads CASSPGTGELFF. CDR3 bases: TGTGCCAGCAGTCCCGGGACAGGGGAGCTGTTTTTT. Filled out from reference TRBV2 and TRBJ2-2, the complete variable domain reads EPEVTQTPSHQVTQMGQEVILRCVPISNHLYFYWYRQILGQKVEFLVSFYNNEISEKSEIFDDQFSVERPDGSNFTLKIRSTKLEDSAMYFCASSPGTGELFFGEGSRLTVL.

V usage is TRBV27 and J usage is TRBJ2-7; D may correspond to TRBD1 or TRBD2 (5 bases each). The germline CDR1 and CDR2 sequences are MNHEY and SMNVEV (reference sequence). The V end was cut by 3 bases, the J end by 0 bases, with 9 bases between. This CDR3 spans 14 amino acids. This CDR3 is CASSLGVSSYEQYF. DNA for the CDR3: TGTGCCAGCAGTTTGGGGGTTAGCTCCTACGAGCAGTACTTC.

The J gene is TRBJ2-5, the V gene TRBV7-9; D remains unclear. V lost 4 bases, J lost 1 base, and 10 bases lay in between. Germline values: CDR1 SEHNR, CDR2 FQNEAQ (reference sequence). This CDR3 is built from 14 residues. This CDR3 reads CASSSLAVQETQYF. The CDR3 DNA follows: TGTGCCAGCAGCTCGCTGGCGGTCCAAGAGACCCAGTACTTC. Supplemented by reference TRBV7-9 and TRBJ2-5, the full variable domain reads DTGVSQNPRHKITKRGQNVTFRCDPISEHNRLYWYRQTLGQGPEFLTYFQNEAQLEKSRLLSDRFSAERPKGSFSTLEIQRTEQGDSAMYLCASSSLAVQETQYFGPGTRLLVL.

The chain couples TRBV27 to TRBJ2-3, with 10 bases matching TRBD1. The germline CDR1 and CDR2 sequences are MNHEY and SMNVEV (reference sequence). This CDR3 comprises 15 residues. Losses at the gene ends were 6 bases for V and 5 bases for J; bases not matched to a gene: 8. The CDR3 protein is CASRDRQGAGDTQYF. DNA for the CDR3: TGTGCCAGCAGGGATAGACAGGGGGCAGGAGATACGCAGTATTTT.

This chain connects TRBV19 to TRBJ2-2, with D tentatively TRBD1 (5 bases). Looked up from germline, CDR1 is LNHDA and CDR2 is SQIVND (reference sequence). The V gene lost 6 bases and the J gene lost 2 bases, with 16 bases spanning the gap. The CDR3 length is 16 residues. CDR3 sequence (DNA): TGTGCCAGTAGCAGCCTGTTAGACAGTAACACCGGGGAGCTGTTTTTT. Protein sequence: CASSSLLDSNTGELFF.

This rearrangement joins TRBV28 to TRBJ1-1; D is possibly TRBD1 (6 bases). V was clipped by 4 bases and J by 1 base, with 16 bases between them. The CDR3 totals 16 residues. Germline CDR1 reads MDHEN; CDR2 reads SYDVKM. The CDR3 protein is CASSSPVGGANTEAFF. For the CDR3, the DNA is TGTGCCAGCAGTTCCCCGGTCGGGGGGGCGAACACTGAAGCTTTCTTT.

The chain has TRBV29-1 and TRBJ1-4; D gene unclear. The CDR3 totals 13 residues. The germline gives CDR1 SQVTM, CDR2 ANQGSEA. The V end was cut by 4 bases, the J end by 3 bases, with 9 bases between. This CDR3 is CSVVGGPNEKLFF. In DNA, the CDR3 is TGCAGCGTTGTAGGAGGCCCTAATGAAAAACTGTTTTTT. The whole variable domain, remainder taken from reference TRBV29-1 and TRBJ1-4, is SAVISQKPSRDICQRGTSLTIQCQVDSQVTMMFWYRQQPGQSLTLIATANQGSEATYESGFVIDKFPISRPNLTFSTLTVSNMSPEDSSIYLCSVVGGPNEKLFFGSGTQLSVL.

The J gene is TRBJ2-7, the V gene TRBV3-1 (or the pseudogene TRBV3-2), with D perhaps matching TRBD1 (5 bases). Trimming stripped 0 bases from V and 5 bases from J, with 8 bases between. This CDR3 comprises 13 residues. Germline CDR1 and CDR2: LGHDT and YNNKEL (reference sequence). CDR3 DNA: TGTGCCAGCAGCCAAGAAGGGGAAAACGAGCAGTACTTC. Protein sequence: CASSQEGENEQYF.

Judged by abundance, this clone is medium-sized (0.01 to 0.1%). This chain joins TRBV14 and TRBJ1-6; TRBD1 might be the D (5 bases). Germline V CDR1 and CDR2: SGHDN, FVKESK. Trimming shortened V by 2 bases and J by 14 bases, and 16 bases separated the two germline ends. This CDR3 spans 14 amino acids. The chain's CDR3 is CASSQRDRPGSLHF. The CDR3, as DNA: TGTGCCAGCAGCCAAAGGGACCGACCAGGGTCCCTCCACTTT. Based on the CDR3 plus reference TRBV14 and TRBJ1-6, the full variable domain is EAGVTQFPSHSVIEKGQTVTLRCDPISGHDNLYWYRRVMGKEIKFLLHFVKESKQDESGMPNNRFLAERTGGTYSTLKVQPAELEDSGVYFCASSQRDRPGSLHFGNGTRLTVT.

This chain connects TRBV11-2 to TRBJ1-1; D is unclear. Germline CDR1 SGHAT, CDR2 FQNNGV. V dropped 3 bases and J dropped 4 bases, with 9 bases sitting between them. The CDR3 runs 13 residues. CDR3 DNA sequence: TGTGCCAGCAGCTTGGGGAGTGCCACTGAAGCTTTCTTT. This codes for CASSLGSATEAFF.

This clone was counted a few times. V is TRBV28 and J is TRBJ1-5; no definite D call. Trimming removed 3 bases from V and 0 bases from J, with 9 bases in between. CDR1 is MDHEN, CDR2 SYDVKM, per germline. The CDR3 consists of 15 residues. For the CDR3, the DNA is TGTGCCAGCAGTTTGGCCCAGGATAGCAATCAGCCCCAGCATTTT. It is translated as CASSLAQDSNQPQHF.

This clone was picked up one time. The rearrangement links TRBV28 to TRBJ1-1, with D perhaps TRBD1 (5 bases). Trimming pared 1 base from V and 3 bases from J, leaving 9 bases between. The CDR3 runs 14 residues. Germline V lookup: CDR1 MDHEN, CDR2 SYDVKM. DNA for the CDR3: TGTGCCAGCAGTTTATCAGGGTTGTACACTGAAGCTTTCTTT. This gives the protein CASSLSGLYTEAFF.

The rearrangement joins TRBV11-2 to TRBJ1-1; 7 bases line up with TRBD1. Germline V gene lookup returns CDR1 SGHAT and CDR2 FQNNGV. This CDR3 has 15 residues. After removal of 3 bases from V and 5 bases from J, the junction contained 9 bases not matched to a gene. The CDR3 bases are TGTGCCAGCAGCTTTATAACAGGGGTTCGGACTGAAGCTTTCTTT. Encoded protein: CASSFITGVRTEAFF. Complete variable domain (other parts from reference TRBV11-2 and TRBJ1-1): EAGVAQSPRYKIIEKRQSVAFWCNPISGHATLYWYQQILGQGPKLLIQFQNNGVVDDSQLPKDRFSAERLKGVDSTLKIQPAKLEDSAVYLCASSFITGVRTEAFFGQGTRLTVV.

The CDR3 DNA reads as TGTGCCAGCAGCCAAGAGAGTGGGCCCCTAACCACAGATACGCAGTATTTT. Amino acid sequence: CASSQESGPLTTDTQYF. This chain connects TRBV14 to TRBJ2-3, with no clear D. CDR1 is SGHDN, CDR2 FVKESK, per germline. Between the trimmed V and J ends, which lost 0 bases and 2 bases, there was a span of 15 bases. The CDR3 extends over 17 amino acids.

The rearrangement joins TRBV19 to TRBJ2-7; no firm D call. Trimming pared 1 base from V and 1 base from J, leaving 5 bases between. The CDR3 is 13 amino acids. In germline, CDR1 is LNHDA, CDR2 SQIVND (reference sequence). DNA of the CDR3: TGTGCCAGTAGTATAGGGCTATCCTACGAGCAGTACTTC. Protein: CASSIGLSYEQYF.

The genes are TRBV10-3 and TRBJ2-3; 13 bases line up with TRBD2. The CDR3 loop spans 14 amino acids. The V and J ends lost 9 bases and 9 bases, in that order; junction bases with no gene match: 9. Per the germline V gene, CDR1 is ENHRY and CDR2 is SYGVKD. The CDR3: CAIGLAGELGTQYF. In nucleotides, the CDR3 is TGTGCCATTGGACTAGCGGGGGAGCTTGGGACGCAGTATTTT.

The genes are TRBV19 and TRBJ2-7, with TRBD1 matching 7 bases. CDR3 length equals 13 residues. The germline gives CDR1 LNHDA, CDR2 SQIVND (reference sequence). V trimming: 3 bases; J trimming: 2 bases; junction bases outside the gene matches: 1. The CDR3: CASSIGTAYEQYF. The DNA for the CDR3 is TGTGCCAGTAGTATCGGGACAGCCTACGAGCAGTACTTC.

The genes are TRBV5-6 and TRBJ1-5, with D maybe TRBD1 (5 bases). This CDR3 is built from 15 residues. Per germline, CDR1 SGHDT and CDR2 YYEEEE. Trimming shortened V by 2 bases and J by 4 bases, and 13 bases separated the two germline ends. The DNA for the CDR3 is TGTGCCAGCAGCTTTTCCGGGGCTGGAAATCAGCCCCAGCATTTT. This sequence encodes CASSFSGAGNQPQHF.

V usage is TRBV30 and J usage is TRBJ2-2, with D maybe TRBD1 (5 bases). V dropped 4 bases and J dropped 0 bases, with 9 bases sitting between them. Per germline, CDR1 GTSNPN and CDR2 SVGIG (reference sequence). This CDR3 is built from 14 residues. The CDR3 nucleotides read TGTGCCTGGATGTACAGGCCGAACACCGGGGAGCTGTTTTTT. Protein sequence: CAWMYRPNTGELFF.

This clone came up a few times. Here the CDR3 reads CASSLLGRGDTIYF. In DNA form, the CDR3 reads TGTGCCAGCAGCCTCTTAGGTAGAGGAGACACCATATATTTT. The chain recombines TRBV13 with TRBJ1-3; D is ambiguous. CDR3 length: 14 residues. Germline CDR1 and CDR2: PRHDT and FYEKMQ (reference sequence). Deletions cut 5 bases from V and 8 bases from J, with 16 bases between.

The chain links TRBV7-3 to TRBJ2-1, with 15 bases identical to TRBD2. The CDR3 consists of 16 residues. The V and J ends lost 5 bases and 4 bases, in that order; junction bases with no gene match: 3. In germline, CDR1 is SGHTA, CDR2 FQGTGA. The CDR3 reads CASSVGTSGGYNEQFF. In DNA form, the CDR3 reads TGTGCCAGCAGCGTAGGGACTAGCGGGGGGTACAATGAGCAGTTCTTC.

Here the CDR3 reads CASSLNHKDPEAFF. CDR3 nucleotide sequence: TGTGCCAGCAGTTTGAACCACAAGGACCCTGAAGCTTTCTTT. The rearrangement uses TRBV27 and TRBJ1-1; D is undetermined. CDR3 size: 14 residues. Germline V CDR1 and CDR2: MNHEY, SMNVEV (reference sequence). Trimming removed 3 bases from V and 6 bases from J, with 14 bases in between.

V usage is TRBV7-6 and J usage is TRBJ2-7, with 10 bases aligning to TRBD1. V was clipped by 6 bases and J by 7 bases; unmatched bases: 6. This CDR3 is 13 amino acids long. The germline gives CDR1 SGHVS, CDR2 FNYEAQ. CDR3 in DNA: TGTGCCAGCAGAGGACAGGGGGGAAGGGAGCAGTACTTC. Protein: CASRGQGGREQYF.

The chain couples TRBV19 to TRBJ1-1; no clear D. Trimming took off 2 bases at V and 6 bases at J, with 7 bases between the two ends. Germline V gene data show CDR1 as LNHDA and CDR2 as SQIVND (reference sequence). This CDR3 comprises 12 residues. The CDR3 coding sequence is TGTGCCAGTAGTATATACAATTCTGAAGCTTTCTTT. Translated, it gives CASSIYNSEAFF.

This clone was recorded once. The chain carries TRBV12-3 or TRBV12-4 and TRBJ1-3, with unresolved D. V dropped 6 bases and J dropped 0 bases, with 6 bases sitting between them. This CDR3 contains 13 residues. The CDR3 sequence is CASRGSSGNTIYF. In DNA, the CDR3 is TGTGCCAGCAGGGGGAGCTCTGGAAACACCATATATTTT.

The chain is built from TRBV28 and TRBJ2-7; no clear D. Germline-derived CDR1 and CDR2 are MDHEN and SYDVKM. V gave up 6 bases and J gave up 6 bases, with 12 bases separating them. The CDR3 extends over 12 amino acids. CDR3 nucleotides: TGTGCCAGCAGCCTCCCGTACAGCGAGCAGTACTTC. Translation gives CASSLPYSEQYF.

Only a few counts were recorded for this clone. This chain uses TRBV6-6 with TRBJ1-1; tentative D call: TRBD1 (6 bases). CDR1 and CDR2 from the germline V gene are MNHNY and SVGAGI (reference sequence). This CDR3 spans 12 amino acids. V lost 3 bases, J lost 7 bases, and 9 bases lay in between. CDR3 in DNA: TGTGCCAGCAGTTATGGGACATTTGAAGCTTTCTTT. Amino acid sequence: CASSYGTFEAFF.

The V gene is TRBV6-5, the J gene TRBJ1-1; TRBD1 might be the D (5 bases). V gave up 0 bases and J gave up 7 bases, with 9 bases separating them. Germline assignment: CDR1 MNHEY and CDR2 SVGAGI. This CDR3 is built from 13 residues. The CDR3: CASSYSQGVEAFF. Written as DNA, the CDR3 is TGTGCCAGCAGTTACTCGCAAGGGGTTGAAGCTTTCTTT.

This clone occurred a few times. The V gene is TRBV27, the J gene TRBJ1-6, with unresolved D. Per the germline V gene, CDR1 is MNHEY and CDR2 is SMNVEV (reference sequence). Trimming removed 8 bases at V and 5 bases at J, with 10 bases between. This CDR3 region has 13 residues. CDR3 in DNA: TGTGCCAGCGCGGTGGGGAATAATTCACCCCTCCACTTT. This codes for CASAVGNNSPLHF.

The chain uses TRBV28 and TRBJ1-4; D possibly corresponds to TRBD1 (6 bases). The V end lost 5 bases, the J end lost 0 bases, and 10 bases lay between the germline ends. This CDR3 is 15 amino acids long. The germline V gene encodes CDR1 MDHEN and CDR2 SYDVKM. The CDR3 loop reads CASSPRGATNEKLFF. As DNA, the CDR3 is TGTGCCAGCAGTCCGAGGGGGGCAACTAATGAAAAACTGTTTTTT.